The rows below give T cell receptor beta chains drawn from one sample of a study of control samples from healthy donors and cancer patients. Repertoires were generated with immunoSEQ multiplex PCR, while TCRdb's copy carries only in-frame clones and drops some. The data show about 180,000 clones, around 94% seen once. Source material: blood. The receptor source for this set is a woman aged 18-29 years in good health. Both conserved end residues are part of each CDR3. The order of the fields is CDR3 DNA, CDR3 protein, D gene, clone size, V gene, J gene. A D gene is named only where the DNA matches it firmly. Only some rows state a clone size, as once, few, many or a class for expanded clones.

CDR3 DNA: TGTGCCAGCAGCTACACCGGGATCTCCTCCTACGAGCAGTACTTC
CDR3 protein: CASSYTGISSYEQYF
D gene: .
clone size: .
V gene: TRBV7-2
J gene: TRBJ2-7

CDR3 DNA: TGTGCCAGCACACAGGGTCATTCCTACGAGCAGTACTTC
CDR3 protein: CASTQGHSYEQYF
D gene: .
clone size: .
V gene: TRBV7-9
J gene: TRBJ2-7

CDR3 DNA: TGTGCCAGCAGTAACGTACTCAATGAGCAGTTCTTC
CDR3 protein: CASSNVLNEQFF
D gene: .
clone size: .
V gene: TRBV2
J gene: TRBJ2-1

CDR3 DNA: TGTGCCAGCAGTTTTGTCAATGCCTACGAGCAGTACTTC
CDR3 protein: CASSFVNAYEQYF
D gene: .
clone size: once
V gene: TRBV27
J gene: TRBJ2-7

CDR3 DNA: TGTGCCAGCAGCCAAGTACAGGGGGCCTACTACGAGCAGTACTTC
CDR3 protein: CASSQVQGAYYEQYF
D gene: TRBD1
clone size: .
V gene: TRBV4-2
J gene: TRBJ2-7

CDR3 DNA: TGTGCCACCAGCAGAGGGGACAGTTCGAGGACCCAGTACTTC
CDR3 protein: CATSRGDSSRTQYF
D gene: TRBD1
clone size: .
V gene: TRBV15
J gene: TRBJ2-5

CDR3 DNA: TGTGCCAGCAGTTACTCGAACGATAACCTAGCTCTCGAGCAGTACTTC
CDR3 protein: CASSYSNDNLALEQYF
D gene: .
clone size: .
V gene: TRBV6-6
J gene: TRBJ2-7

CDR3 DNA: TGTGCCAGCAGCTTAACGTTCCAAGGGCTGGGGACTGAAGCTTTCTTT
CDR3 protein: CASSLTFQGLGTEAFF
D gene: .
clone size: .
V gene: TRBV7-3
J gene: TRBJ1-1

CDR3 DNA: TGTGCCAGTAGTATAGAAGGGGGCTCTGGAAACACCATATATTTT
CDR3 protein: CASSIEGGSGNTIYF
D gene: .
clone size: .
V gene: TRBV19
J gene: TRBJ1-3

CDR3 DNA: TGTGCCAGCAGCCGACTGACAGGGCCTAACTATGGCTACACCTTC
CDR3 protein: CASSRLTGPNYGYTF
D gene: TRBD1
clone size: .
V gene: TRBV3-1/TRBV3-2
J gene: TRBJ1-2

CDR3 DNA: TGCAGTGCTAGGGAGACTAAGGAGGCTTTCTTT
CDR3 protein: CSARETKEAFF
D gene: .
clone size: .
V gene: TRBV20-1
J gene: TRBJ1-1

CDR3 DNA: TGTGCCAGCTCACTTAGCGGGAGAAAGGAGACCCAGTACTTC
CDR3 protein: CASSLSGRKETQYF
D gene: TRBD2
clone size: few
V gene: TRBV18
J gene: TRBJ2-5

CDR3 DNA: TGCGCCAGCAGGGGAGTCGGGGAGCTGTTTTTT
CDR3 protein: CASRGVGELFF
D gene: .
clone size: .
V gene: TRBV5-1
J gene: TRBJ2-2

CDR3 DNA: TGTGCCAGCAGAGACCGGGACCTCGGCACAGATACGCAGTATTTT
CDR3 protein: CASRDRDLGTDTQYF
D gene: .
clone size: .
V gene: TRBV7-9
J gene: TRBJ2-3

CDR3 DNA: TGTGCCATCAGGAAAGGGGGGGGCCTGAACCAAGAGACCCAGTACTTC
CDR3 protein: CAIRKGGGLNQETQYF
D gene: .
clone size: .
V gene: TRBV10-3
J gene: TRBJ2-5

CDR3 DNA: TGCAGTGCTAGTTCCCACAGCGCCGCCAACGGCTACACCTTC
CDR3 protein: CSASSHSAANGYTF
D gene: .
clone size: .
V gene: TRBV20-1
J gene: TRBJ1-2

CDR3 DNA: TGTGCCAGCAACTCCGACAGACACTATGAAAACGAGCAGTACTTC
CDR3 protein: CASNSDRHYENEQYF
D gene: .
clone size: few
V gene: TRBV7-9
J gene: TRBJ2-7

CDR3 DNA: TGTGCCAGCAGCCAAACCCCGGGACAATCGGGCACCGGGGAGCTGTTTTTT
CDR3 protein: CASSQTPGQSGTGELFF
D gene: .
clone size: few
V gene: TRBV3-1/TRBV3-2
J gene: TRBJ2-2

CDR3 DNA: TGTGCCAGTAGTATGTGGTGGGTGGGGGGTAGCGGGAGCTACAATGAGCAGTTCTTC
CDR3 protein: CASSMWWVGGSGSYNEQFF
D gene: TRBD2
clone size: .
V gene: TRBV19
J gene: TRBJ2-1

CDR3 DNA: TGTGCCAGCAGCCACCTCGCCGACACCCTCAGCTCTGGAAACACCATATATTTT
CDR3 protein: CASSHLADTLSSGNTIYF
D gene: .
clone size: .
V gene: TRBV9
J gene: TRBJ1-3